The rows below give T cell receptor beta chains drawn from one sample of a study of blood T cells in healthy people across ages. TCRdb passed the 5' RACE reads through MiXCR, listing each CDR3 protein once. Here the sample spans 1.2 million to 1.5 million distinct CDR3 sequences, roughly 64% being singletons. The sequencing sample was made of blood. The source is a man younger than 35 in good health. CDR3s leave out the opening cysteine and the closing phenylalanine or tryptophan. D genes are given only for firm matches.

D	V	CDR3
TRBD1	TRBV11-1	ASSTGQDITPLH
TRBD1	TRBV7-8	ASSSDPGQGVIEQF
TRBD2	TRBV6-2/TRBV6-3	ASSYAGLAGHNEQF
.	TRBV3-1	ASSQRQARTDTQY
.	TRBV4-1	ASSQEGPNAWSYNSPLH
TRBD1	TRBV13	ASSLGTTLQGAYNEQF
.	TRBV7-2	ASSLIVSGADTQY
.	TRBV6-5	ASSYNRDNVSGYT
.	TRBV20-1	SARDTRLPDTQY
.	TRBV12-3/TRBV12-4	ASSRRVPHEQY
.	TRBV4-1	ASSQGTGSQIQQY
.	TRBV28	ASSSLDLFRSSYNEQF
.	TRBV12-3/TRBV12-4	ASSLAGANYEQY
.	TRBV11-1	ASSPVEVYASGANVLT
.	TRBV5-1	ASRSEPNQPQH
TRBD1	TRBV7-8	ASSPSRTGNSPLH
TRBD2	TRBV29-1	SVEGGVLAGKETQY
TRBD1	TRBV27	ASKGPLTGLYEQY
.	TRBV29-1	SVVAEDYNEQY
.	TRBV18	ASSPPTAFNEKLF
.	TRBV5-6	ASSFTWGSYEQY
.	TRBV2	ASSIRLEQF
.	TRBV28	ASRTNRDQPQH
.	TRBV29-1	SVIGTPWDNEQH
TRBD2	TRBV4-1	ASSQDPGGRDTQY
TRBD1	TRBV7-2	ASRAGTAAIEKLF
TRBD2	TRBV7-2	ASSLNVGTMGQNIQY
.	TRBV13	ASSQGPRIYEQY
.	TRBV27	ASSPSTGTYNEQF
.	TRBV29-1	SAKFQGDQPQH
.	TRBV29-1	SVRGVEVTPGYT
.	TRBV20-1	SASSSDGYSNQPQH
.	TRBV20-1	SARVIGGAVGTQY
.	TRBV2	ASSDVDSYNEQF
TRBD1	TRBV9	ASSPHRGNQETQY
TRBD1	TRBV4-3	ASSQDPGQGSNEQF
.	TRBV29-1	SVEDLGGEQF
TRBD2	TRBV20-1	SARTGLAGESEQF
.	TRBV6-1	ASSEDWGRSSYEQY
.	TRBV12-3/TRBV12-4	ASRSDETEAF
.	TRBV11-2	ASGGGRLNNEQF
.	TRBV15	ATSRDPGLEQY
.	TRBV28	ASRSDALLYGYT
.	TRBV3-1	ASSQESRPNTEAF
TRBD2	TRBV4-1	ASSQMPTSGRAFEQY
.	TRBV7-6	ASSLEVGRTAFSYGYT
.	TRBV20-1	SARGAGANSPLH
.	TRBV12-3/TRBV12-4	ASSLIFEKLF
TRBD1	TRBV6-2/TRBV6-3	ASSRWRDRAETQY
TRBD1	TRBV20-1	SARSDRGNQPQH
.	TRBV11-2	ASSLDPRSDTQY
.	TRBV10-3	AISAGGVTGMVDYEQY
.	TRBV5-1	ASSLGFLGEQF
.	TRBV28	ASSGLRTAQETQY
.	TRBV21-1	ASSKGTRLRREQY
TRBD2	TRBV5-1	ASSSGTSADEQY
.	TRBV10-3	AISTGGSYSPLH
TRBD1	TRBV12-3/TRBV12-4	ASTMGQNPNEQY
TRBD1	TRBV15	ATSRDSQDRIYEQY